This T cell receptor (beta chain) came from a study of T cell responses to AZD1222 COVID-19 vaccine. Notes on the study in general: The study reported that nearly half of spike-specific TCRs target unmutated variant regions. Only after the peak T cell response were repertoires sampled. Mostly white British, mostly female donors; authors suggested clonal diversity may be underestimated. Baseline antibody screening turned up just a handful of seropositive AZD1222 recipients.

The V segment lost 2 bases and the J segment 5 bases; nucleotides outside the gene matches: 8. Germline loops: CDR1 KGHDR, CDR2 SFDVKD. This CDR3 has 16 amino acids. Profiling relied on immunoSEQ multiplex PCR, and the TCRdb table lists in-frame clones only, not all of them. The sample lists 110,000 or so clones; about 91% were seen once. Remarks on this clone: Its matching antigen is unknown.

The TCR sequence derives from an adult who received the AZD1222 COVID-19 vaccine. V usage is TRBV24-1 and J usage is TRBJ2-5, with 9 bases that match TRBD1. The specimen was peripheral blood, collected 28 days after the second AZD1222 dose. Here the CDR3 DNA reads TGTGCCACCAGTGATTCACGGACAGGGGTGGGGGAGACCCAGTACTTC. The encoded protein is CATSDSRTGVGETQYF.